This T cell receptor (beta chain) appears in the sequencing data of a study of control samples from healthy donors and cancer patients. The data were produced by immunoSEQ multiplex PCR, yet TCRdb's version contains in-frame clones alone and is incomplete. The sample yields about 83,000 clones, roughly 91% seen once. V lost 3 bases to trimming and J lost 3 bases, with 9 bases between them. This CDR3 region has 13 residues. From germline, CDR1 is MNHEY and CDR2 SMNVEV (reference sequence). The V gene is TRBV27, the J gene TRBJ2-7; D unresolved. The sequence came from a man between 25 and 39 years old in good health. Sequenced: blood. The chain's CDR3 is CASSFNTNYEQYF. CDR3 nucleotide sequence: TGTGCCAGCAGTTTCAACACGAACTACGAGCAGTACTTC.